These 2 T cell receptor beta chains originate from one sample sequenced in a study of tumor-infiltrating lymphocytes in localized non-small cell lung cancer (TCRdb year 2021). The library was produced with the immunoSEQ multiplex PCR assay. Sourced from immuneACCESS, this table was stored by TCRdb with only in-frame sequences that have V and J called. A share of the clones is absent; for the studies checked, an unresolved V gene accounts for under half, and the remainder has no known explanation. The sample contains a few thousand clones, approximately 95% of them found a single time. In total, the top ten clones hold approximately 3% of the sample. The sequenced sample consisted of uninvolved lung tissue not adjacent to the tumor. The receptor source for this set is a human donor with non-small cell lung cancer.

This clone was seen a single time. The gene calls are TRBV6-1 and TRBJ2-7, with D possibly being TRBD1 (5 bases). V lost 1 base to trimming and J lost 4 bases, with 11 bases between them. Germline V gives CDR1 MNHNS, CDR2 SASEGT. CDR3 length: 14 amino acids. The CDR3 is CASSEVGAFYEQYF. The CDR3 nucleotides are TGTGCCAGCAGTGAAGTAGGGGCCTTTTACGAGCAGTACTTC.

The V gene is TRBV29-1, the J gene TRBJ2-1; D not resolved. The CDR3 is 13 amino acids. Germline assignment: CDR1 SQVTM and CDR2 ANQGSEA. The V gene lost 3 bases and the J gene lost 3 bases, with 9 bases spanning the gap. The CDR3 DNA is TGCAGCGTTGACACCCTACGCTACAATGAGCAGTTCTTC. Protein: CSVDTLRYNEQFF.